This is a list of T cell receptor beta chains from one sample in a study of cytomegalovirus exposure and HLA in healthy donors. Sequencing used immunoSEQ multiplex PCR; TCRdb keeps in-frame clones, though not all of them. This sample carries 150,000 or so clones, about two thirds of them seen once, and the ten largest clones take around 1.6%. Sequenced material: PBMCs. These receptors were obtained from a woman under 30 in good health and CMV-seronegative. Each CDR3 is given with its conserved first and last residue. A D gene is named only where the DNA matches it firmly. For some rows the clone size is stated as once, few or many, or as a class when expanded; others skip it.

size	V	J	D	CDR3	DNA
NA	TRBV4-1	TRBJ1-1	NA	CASSQARGGMNTEAFF	TGCGCCAGCAGCCAAGCTCGCGGGGGCATGAACACTGAAGCTTTCTTT
NA	TRBV7-2	TRBJ2-1	NA	CASSWGLYNEQFF	TGTGCCAGCAGCTGGGGACTTTACAATGAGCAGTTCTTC
NA	TRBV6-5	TRBJ2-6	NA	CASSPSGSGANVLTF	TGTGCCAGCAGTCCTTCAGGGTCTGGGGCCAACGTCCTGACTTTC
NA	TRBV5-1	TRBJ1-2	NA	CASSQLKRDASPRYRGPEFYGYTF	TGCGCCAGCAGCCAGCTTAAGCGGGACGCAAGCCCGAGATACCGAGGCCCAGAATTCTATGGCTACACCTTC
NA	TRBV27	TRBJ1-1	NA	CASSPRAPNTEAFF	TGTGCCAGCAGTCCTCGAGCCCCTAACACTGAAGCTTTCTTT
NA	TRBV27	TRBJ2-1	NA	CASSLVFSTLLYNEQFF	TGTGCCAGCAGTTTAGTGTTCTCTACTCTATTATACAATGAGCAGTTCTTC
once	TRBV7-9	TRBJ1-2	NA	CASSLTAEIYGYTF	TGTGCCAGCAGCTTAACGGCGGAAATCTATGGCTACACCTTC
NA	TRBV15	TRBJ1-4	NA	CATSREQGNGNEKLFF	TGTGCCACCAGCAGAGAGCAGGGGAATGGTAATGAAAAACTGTTTTTT
NA	TRBV9	TRBJ2-5	TRBD1	CASSVSGQGASETQYF	TGTGCCAGCAGCGTAAGTGGACAGGGGGCGTCGGAGACCCAGTACTTC
NA	TRBV7-9	TRBJ1-4	TRBD1	CSSRRWRQGTEGEKLFF	TGTTCCAGCAGACGTTGGAGACAGGGAACCGAAGGAGAAAAACTGTTTTTT
NA	TRBV6-4	TRBJ1-1	NA	CASSSQGNTEAFF	TGTGCCAGCAGCTCACAGGGCAACACTGAAGCTTTCTTT
NA	TRBV4-1	TRBJ2-3	TRBD2	CASSQGGGSTDTQYF	TGCGCCAGCAGCCAAGGCGGGGGGTCCACAGATACGCAGTATTTT
few	TRBV14	TRBJ1-6	TRBD1	CASSQGQGVGSPLHF	TGTGCCAGCAGCCAAGGACAGGGGGTAGGATCACCCCTCCACTTT
NA	TRBV7-9	TRBJ1-5	NA	CASSLETEINQPQHF	TGTGCCAGCAGCTTGGAGACAGAGATTAATCAGCCCCAGCATTTT
NA	TRBV28	TRBJ1-6	NA	CASSRQGSPLHF	TGTGCCAGCAGTCGCCAGGGATCACCCCTCCACTTT
NA	TRBV5-6	TRBJ1-4	NA	CASSLMASGLANEKLFF	TGTGCCAGCAGCTTGATGGCCTCGGGACTTGCTAATGAAAAACTGTTTTTT
NA	TRBV9	TRBJ2-3	NA	CASSGLVHTQYF	TGTGCCAGCAGCGGACTAGTTCATACGCAGTATTTT
few	TRBV19	TRBJ2-7	TRBD1	CASSTGTGGREQYF	TGTGCCAGTAGTACCGGGACAGGGGGTAGAGAGCAGTACTTC
NA	TRBV7-2	TRBJ1-1	NA	CASSGGTEAFF	TGTGCCAGCAGCGGAGGGACTGAAGCTTTCTTT
NA	TRBV19	TRBJ1-1	NA	CASSIRQRVLNTEAFF	TGTGCCAGTAGTATACGACAGAGAGTATTGAACACTGAAGCTTTCTTT
NA	TRBV11-2	TRBJ2-1	TRBD2	CASSPDGEGYNEQFF	TGTGCCAGCAGCCCTGACGGGGAGGGCTACAATGAGCAGTTCTTC
once	TRBV29-1	TRBJ1-2	NA	CSVASGLRTLGYTF	TGCAGCGTTGCATCAGGACTTCGAACACTGGGCTACACCTTC
NA	TRBV7-9	TRBJ2-4	NA	CASSLKGVGNIQYF	TGTGCCAGCAGCTTAAAAGGGGTTGGAAACATTCAGTACTTC
NA	TRBV4-1	TRBJ1-2	NA	CASRALGDFYGYTF	TGCGCCAGCAGGGCTTTAGGGGATTTCTATGGCTACACCTTC
NA	TRBV15	TRBJ1-3	TRBD1	CATSIQGAIGNTIYF	TGTGCCACCAGCATCCAGGGGGCGATAGGAAACACCATATATTTT
NA	TRBV11-2	TRBJ1-2	TRBD1	CASSPGQNYGYTF	TGTGCCAGCAGCCCGGGACAGAATTATGGCTACACCTTC
NA	TRBV6-6	TRBJ1-4	TRBD1	CASSPIQGAGEKLFF	TGTGCCAGCAGTCCCATCCAGGGGGCGGGAGAAAAACTGTTTTTT
once	TRBV4-1	TRBJ1-6	NA	CASSLVGQHNSPLHF	TGCGCCAGCAGCCTTGTAGGACAGCATAATTCACCCCTCCACTTT
NA	TRBV6-1	TRBJ1-1	NA	CASSEAHQTDTEAFF	TGTGCCAGCAGTGAAGCGCACCAGACAGACACTGAAGCTTTCTTT
few	TRBV12-5	TRBJ1-3	NA	CASGFKQGPGNTIYF	TGTGCTAGTGGTTTTAAGCAGGGCCCTGGAAACACCATATATTTT
few	TRBV30	TRBJ1-1	TRBD1	CAWSLDRGHTEAFF	TGTGCCTGGAGTCTAGACAGGGGGCACACTGAAGCTTTCTTT
NA	TRBV18	TRBJ2-4	NA	CASSPTGFKDIQYF	TGTGCCAGCTCACCTACCGGGTTCAAGGACATTCAGTACTTC
NA	TRBV15	TRBJ2-2	TRBD2	CATSPSGSVIGELFF	TGTGCCACCAGCCCTAGCGGGAGTGTTATCGGGGAGCTGTTTTTT
once	TRBV5-8	TRBJ2-3	NA	CASSLGGSGRNIDTQYF	TGTGCCAGCAGCTTGGGGGGCAGCGGGCGAAATATAGATACGCAGTATTTT
NA	TRBV11-2	TRBJ2-3	NA	CASSLDRSDTQYF	TGTGCCAGCAGCTTAGACCGGTCAGATACGCAGTATTTT
few	TRBV6-4	TRBJ2-1	NA	CASSSTGNNEQFF	TGTGCCAGCTCTTCGACAGGAAACAATGAGCAGTTCTTC
NA	TRBV6-1	TRBJ2-6	TRBD1	CASKQTGDGANVLTF	TGTGCCAGCAAGCAGACAGGGGATGGGGCCAACGTCCTGACTTTC
NA	TRBV7-2	TRBJ2-6	NA	CASSLTGTGANGLTF	TGTGCCAGCAGCCTGACAGGGACTGGGGCCAACGGCCTGACTTTC
NA	TRBV5-6	TRBJ2-1	TRBD1	CASGLTGGSYNEQFF	TGTGCCAGCGGGTTGACAGGGGGCTCCTACAATGAGCAGTTCTTC
few	TRBV28	TRBJ2-5	TRBD2	CASGGGWTQETQYF	TGTGCCAGCGGGGGGGGATGGACCCAAGAGACCCAGTACTTC
NA	TRBV6-5	TRBJ1-1	TRBD1	CASSPRQGQNTEAFF	TGTGCCAGCAGTCCTCGACAGGGTCAAAACACTGAAGCTTTCTTT